A single sample gave rise to the 5 T cell receptor beta chains below, sequenced in a study of cytomegalovirus exposure and HLA in healthy donors. The PCR used 60 Vbeta and 13 Jbeta primers. Data came from immunoSEQ multiplex PCR; TCRdb stores just in-frame clones and leaves some out. The sample holds fewer than 100,000 clones, approximately 80% seen once. What was sequenced was PBMCs. These receptors came from a female donor in good health and CMV-seronegative.

The chain couples TRBV28 to TRBJ1-1; D gene ambiguous. Trimming pared 1 base from V and 1 base from J, leaving 10 bases between. The germline gives CDR1 MDHEN, CDR2 SYDVKM. The CDR3 has 15 amino acids. The CDR3 DNA follows: TGTGCCAGCAGTTTATTGGAACGGGGGAACACTGAAGCTTTCTTT. Residues: CASSLLERGNTEAFF.

This chain joins TRBV9 and TRBJ2-7, with 10 nucleotides matching TRBD2. The V and J ends lost 3 bases and 2 bases, in that order; junction bases with no gene match: 2. Germline loops: CDR1 SGDLS, CDR2 YYNGEE. This CDR3 has 14 residues. The CDR3 spells CASSASGGTYEQYF. As DNA, the CDR3 is TGTGCCAGCAGCGCTAGCGGGGGCACCTACGAGCAGTACTTC. The full variable domain, its missing parts supplied by reference TRBV9 and TRBJ2-7, is DSGVTQTPKHLITATGQRVTLRCSPRSGDLSVYWYQQSLDQGLQFLIQYYNGEERAKGNILERFSAQQFPDLHSELNLSSLELGDSALYFCASSASGGTYEQYFGPGTRLTVT.

The CDR3 is CASSFGLERDAQYF. CDR3 nucleotides: TGCGCCAGCAGCTTCGGACTGGAGCGGGATGCGCAGTATTTT. The J gene is TRBJ2-3, the V gene TRBV5-1; 7 bases map to TRBD2. Per the germline V gene, CDR1 is SGHRS and CDR2 is YFSETQ. This CDR3 region has 14 residues. The trim removed 2 bases at V and 10 bases at J, leaving 10 bases unmatched. Together with reference TRBV5-1 and TRBJ2-3, the CDR3 gives the full variable domain: KAGVTQTPRYLIKTRGQQVTLSCSPISGHRSVSWYQQTPGQGLQFLFEYFSETQRNKGNFPGRFSGRQFSNSRSEMNVSTLELGDSALYLCASSFGLERDAQYFGPGTRLTVL.

This chain links TRBV7-9 with TRBJ2-7; weak D call: TRBD2 (6 bases). With 6 bases removed from V and 0 bases from J, the gap between germline ends came to 9 bases. The germline V gene has CDR1 SEHNR and CDR2 FQNEAQ (reference sequence). This CDR3 region has 13 residues. The CDR3, as DNA: TGTGCCAGCAGGCGGGGTAGCTCCTACGAGCAGTACTTC. Translating gives CASRRGSSYEQYF.

This clone occurred once. CDR3 DNA sequence: TGTGCCAGCTCACCCACCGACAGCTACGAGCAGTACTTC. Translation: CASSPTDSYEQYF. The chain carries TRBV18 and TRBJ2-5, with D maybe TRBD1 (5 bases). The DNA end lines up better with TRBJ2-7; the J call may be wrong. CDR1 KGHSH and CDR2 LQKENI come from the germline V gene. This CDR3 comprises 13 residues.